These 24 T cell receptor beta chains were all obtained from the same sample, sequenced in a study of post-analysis software for immune sequencing data. Study outcomes and limitations: Higher frequency in patients than in controls was seen for roughly five TRBV segments, with TRBV5-6, TRBV5-1 and TRBV20-1 among them.

Their antigen targets remain unknown. TCR beta cDNA libraries included unique molecular identifiers. Each CDR3 protein gets one entry after TCRdb re-called the PCR reads with MiXCR. The table shows about 540,000 distinct CDR3 sequences, with roughly 34% occurring only once. Source material: blood. The receptors originated from a girl younger than 18 with multiple sclerosis.

The chain is built from TRBV7-9 and TRBJ2-7, with D hard to call. CDR3 length: 12 residues. Germline V gene lookup returns CDR1 SEHNR and CDR2 FQNEAQ (reference sequence). V was trimmed by 5 bases and J by 5 bases, leaving 10 bases between them. CDR3: CASSPTGHEQYF. Written as DNA, the CDR3 is TGTGCCAGCAGCCCGACCGGACACGAGCAGTACTTC.

The chain uses TRBV11-2 and TRBJ2-3; the D is unclear. Between the trimmed V and J ends, which lost 2 bases and 6 bases, there was a span of 9 bases. This CDR3 spans 13 amino acids. CDR1 is SGHAT, CDR2 FQNNGV, per germline. The CDR3 protein is CASSLQWQDTQYF. Here the CDR3 DNA reads TGTGCCAGCAGCTTACAGTGGCAGGATACGCAGTATTTT.

CDR3 DNA sequence: TGTGCCAGCAGCCAAGAGTCTAGCGTGGGCACAGATACGCAGTATTTT. Its translation: CASSQESSVGTDTQYF. The rearrangement joins TRBV3-1 to TRBJ2-3, with D tentatively TRBD2 (6 bases). CDR1 is LGHDT, CDR2 YNNKEL, per germline (reference sequence). The CDR3 extends over 16 amino acids. The V end lost 0 bases, the J end lost 1 base, and 11 bases lay between the germline ends.

This rearrangement joins TRBV4-3 to TRBJ2-1; D call uncertain. Trimming removed 0 bases at V and 3 bases at J, with 12 bases between. This CDR3 has 16 residues. CDR1 and CDR2 (germline): LGHNA, YSLEER. This CDR3 reads CASSQDRFGDYNEQFF. The CDR3 nucleotides read TGCGCCAGCAGCCAAGATCGATTTGGGGACTACAATGAGCAGTTCTTC.

In regard to this clonotype: A junction boundary mismatches the germline segment, possibly from a read error. V gene TRBV12-3 or TRBV12-4 combines with J gene TRBJ2-3, with D uncertain. CDR3 length: 13 residues. CDR3 residues: CASRRVDADAQYF. CDR3 DNA: TGTGCCAGCAGACGAGTCGATGCAGATGCGCAGTATTTT.

This chain joins TRBV5-1 and TRBJ2-3; no definite D call. V shed 6 bases and J shed 1 base, with 12 bases lying between them. The CDR3 sequence is 14 residues long. The germline CDR1 and CDR2 sequences are SGHRS and YFSETQ. The chain's CDR3 is CASTSPSRTDTQYF. As DNA, the CDR3 is TGCGCCAGCACCTCCCCATCTCGCACAGATACGCAGTATTTT.

CDR3 amino acids: CASSQTPRGGTNEQFF. The CDR3 DNA reads as TGTGCCAGCAGCCAGACTCCCAGGGGCGGTACCAATGAGCAGTTCTTC. This chain joins TRBV7-3 and TRBJ2-1; D is possibly TRBD1 (6 bases). The CDR3 consists of 16 residues. The V end was cut by 5 bases, the J end by 6 bases, with 20 bases between. Looked up from germline, CDR1 is SGHTA and CDR2 is FQGTGA.

Ten or more counts support this clonotype. CDR3 nucleotides: TGTGCCAGCAGTTACTCACGGGTGAACACTGAAGCTTTCTTT. Translated: CASSYSRVNTEAFF. The chain carries TRBV6-5 and TRBJ1-1; no firm D call. Germline V gene lookup returns CDR1 MNHEY and CDR2 SVGAGI. The CDR3 consists of 14 residues. Trimming cost V 0 bases and J 0 bases, with 5 bases left between them.

The chain couples TRBV20-1 to TRBJ2-5; 7 nucleotides agree with TRBD2. The CDR3 totals 14 residues. Germline values: CDR1 DFQATT, CDR2 SNEGSKA (reference sequence). After removal of 5 bases from V and 5 bases from J, the junction contained 11 bases not matched to a gene. DNA for the CDR3: TGCAGTGCTTCCTTCCCTGGGCGGGAGGAGACCCAGTACTTC. This encodes CSASFPGREETQYF.

The chain employs TRBV6-1 and TRBJ2-2; a possible D gene is TRBD1 (6 bases). V was clipped by 8 bases and J by 0 bases, with 25 bases between them. Per germline, CDR1 MNHNS and CDR2 SASEGT. The CDR3 is 19 residues long. CDR3 protein: CASQVRDTFPFANTGELFF. The DNA of the CDR3 is TGTGCCAGCCAAGTCCGGGACACATTTCCCTTCGCGAACACCGGGGAGCTGTTTTTT.

The gene calls are TRBV7-3 and TRBJ2-2; D remains unclear. Germline lookup yields CDR1 SGHTA and CDR2 FQGTGA. Trimming removed 7 bases at V and 2 bases at J, with 17 bases between. The CDR3 loop spans 16 amino acids. This CDR3 reads CASTPKGPLNTGELFF. The CDR3 DNA is TGTGCCAGCACCCCTAAAGGACCGTTAAACACCGGGGAGCTGTTTTTT.

As DNA, the CDR3 is TGTGCCAGCAGCGCGGGGAGAGGAAAATATCAGCCCCAGCATTTT. Translating it yields CASSAGRGKYQPQHF. This rearrangement joins TRBV9 to TRBJ1-5; no reliable D call. Germline V gives CDR1 SGDLS, CDR2 YYNGEE. The CDR3 contains 15 residues. V gave up 3 bases and J gave up 5 bases, with 15 bases separating them.

This clonotype turned up a few times. The V and J genes are TRBV28 and TRBJ1-2; no reliable D call. The CDR3 is made up of 11 amino acids. Germline V CDR1 and CDR2: MDHEN, SYDVKM. V lost 3 bases to trimming and J lost 6 bases, with 5 bases between them. CDR3 coding DNA: TGTGCCAGCAGTTTGGTGGATGGCTACACCTTC. Amino acid sequence: CASSLVDGYTF.

Only a few counts were recorded for this clonotype. V and J are TRBV12-3 or TRBV12-4 and TRBJ2-3; 12 bases map to TRBD2. The CDR3 spans 18 residues. V shed 6 bases and J 1 base; nucleotides not matched to a gene: 11. The CDR3 bases are TGTGCCAGCAGCACACCCGCCCGACTAGCGGGGGGCACAGATACGCAGTATTTT. Translation: CASSTPARLAGGTDTQYF.

This clonotype has a handful of counts. V gene TRBV29-1 combines with J gene TRBJ2-2; D tentatively fits TRBD1 or TRBD2 (6 bases each). This CDR3 contains 14 residues. V lost 7 bases, J lost 1 base, and 13 bases lay in between. Germline CDR1 is SQVTM and CDR2 is ANQGSEA. The CDR3 is CSGARGLNTGELFF. In DNA, the CDR3 is TGCAGCGGGGCCCGGGGGCTGAACACCGGGGAGCTGTTTTTT.

A single count supports this clonotype. This chain links TRBV3-1 with TRBJ2-1; possible D gene TRBD1, 6 bases. Per germline, CDR1 LGHDT and CDR2 YNNKEL (reference sequence). The V end lost 1 base, the J end lost 6 bases, and 16 bases lay between the germline ends. This CDR3 spans 16 amino acids. The DNA for the CDR3 is TGTGCCAGCAGCCAAGGGCGACAGGCCCTTGGCAATGAGCAGTTCTTC. This sequence encodes CASSQGRQALGNEQFF.

This chain connects TRBV20-1 to TRBJ2-3; TRBD1 is a possible D gene (5 bases). V was cut by 5 bases and J by 4 bases, with 10 bases left in between. In germline, CDR1 is DFQATT, CDR2 SNEGSKA (reference sequence). The CDR3 sequence is 12 residues long. The CDR3 bases are TGCAGTGCTCCAGGGTCGTCAGATACGCAGTATTTT. This sequence encodes CSAPGSSDTQYF.

This clonotype was counted a few times. The chain links TRBV5-1 to TRBJ2-1, with TRBD2 identical over 9 bases. The CDR3 consists of 13 residues. V dropped 0 bases and J dropped 14; count of bases not matched to a gene: 6. Per germline, CDR1 SGHRS and CDR2 YFSETQ. Here the CDR3 DNA reads TGCGCCAGCAGCTTGGCCGGTGGCGGGGGGGAGTTCTTC. Its protein is CASSLAGGGGEFF.

The chain joins TRBV6-1 to TRBJ2-5; a possible D gene is TRBD1 (6 bases). The DNA end is more similar to TRBJ2-7, so the J call may be wrong. The V gene's germline CDR1 is MNHNS and CDR2 SASEGT. The CDR3 is 13 residues long. CDR3 sequence reads: CASMTGGLGEQYF. The CDR3 DNA follows: TGTGCCAGCATGACAGGTGGTCTCGGCGAGCAGTACTTC.

This clonotype was detected ten times or more. The CDR3 DNA sequence: TGCAGCGTTCAGGGTGCCGGTCTTGGCTACACCTTC. This encodes CSVQGAGLGYTF. This chain connects TRBV29-1 to TRBJ1-2, with D possibly being TRBD1 (5 bases). The germline V gene has CDR1 SQVTM and CDR2 ANQGSEA. V lost 5 bases to trimming and J lost 7 bases, with 14 bases between them. CDR3 length equals 12 residues.

The V call is TRBV5-1, the J call TRBJ2-7; 8 nucleotides agree with TRBD1. CDR1 is SGHRS and CDR2 is YFSETQ in the germline V gene. V lost 4 bases and J lost 2; bases outside the gene matches: 8. This CDR3 comprises 15 residues. DNA for the CDR3: TGCGCCAGCAGCGCAGGACAGGGTAGGGCCTACGAGCAGTACTTC. The encoded protein is CASSAGQGRAYEQYF.

This CDR3 is CSARSGTLTYEQYF. The DNA of the CDR3 is TGCAGTGCTAGAAGCGGGACACTCACCTACGAGCAGTACTTC. The chain couples TRBV20-1 to TRBJ2-7, with a tentative D call TRBD2 (7 bases). Trimming cost V 2 bases and J 2 bases, with 13 bases left between them. CDR3 length equals 14 residues. Looked up from germline, CDR1 is DFQATT and CDR2 is SNEGSKA (reference sequence).

In this sample, this clonotype turned up a few times. The chain joins TRBV7-9 to TRBJ1-5; perhaps TRBD1 as D (5 bases). There are 16 residues in the CDR3. V gave up 1 base and J gave up 7 bases, with 17 bases separating them. CDR1 is SEHNR and CDR2 is FQNEAQ in the germline V gene (reference sequence). CDR3 amino acids: CASSLGGTTFGQPQHF. The CDR3 nucleotides are TGTGCCAGCAGCTTAGGTGGGACCACTTTTGGACAGCCCCAGCATTTT.

This chain joins TRBV20-1 and TRBJ2-1; 9 bases are shared with TRBD1. This CDR3 is built from 15 residues. V lost 0 bases to trimming and J lost 6 bases; unmatched junction nucleotides: 6. Germline assignment: CDR1 DFQATT and CDR2 SNEGSKA (reference sequence). CDR3: CSARDPGQGPNEQFF. CDR3 nucleotides: TGCAGTGCTAGAGATCCGGGACAGGGCCCCAATGAGCAGTTCTTC.